What follows are 31 T cell receptor beta chains derived from one specimen sequenced in a study of persistence of HIV-infected CD4 T cells. The stimulus was lysate of CMV-infected fibroblasts, 8.5 to 10 ug/mL. CD40L/CD69 double-negative CD45RO-high memory CD4+ T cells were collected. Sequencing used immunoSEQ version 4 in survey mode. Produced via immunoSEQ multiplex PCR; TCRdb's table is partial and in-frame only. The table shows 40,000 to 55,000 clones, with around 80% occurring only once. Their specific antigens are unknown. Here the sequenced sample was CD4+ T cells sorted from PBMCs after roughly 20-hour stimulation, taken from a patient who received antiretroviral therapy. The receptor source for this set is an adult man with HIV who was CMV-seropositive.

The V call is TRBV3-1 (or the pseudogene TRBV3-2), the J call TRBJ2-7, with D hard to call. V dropped 0 bases and J dropped 7 bases, with 13 bases sitting between them. Germline CDR1 reads LGHDT; CDR2 reads YNNKEL (reference sequence). This CDR3 spans 14 amino acids. CDR3 sequence reads: CASSQDPRNGEQYF. Written as DNA, the CDR3 is TGTGCCAGCAGCCAAGACCCGCGGAACGGAGAGCAGTACTTC.

By share, this clone counts as medium-sized (0.01 to 0.1%). The chain couples TRBV4-2 to TRBJ2-1, with 12 bases identical to TRBD1. The germline CDR1 and CDR2 sequences are LGHNA and YNFKEQ. The CDR3 totals 16 residues. J lost 7 bases, V lost 4 bases, and 8 bases had no gene match. The CDR3 reads CASSPEMGQGANEQFF. The CDR3 DNA reads TGTGCCAGCAGCCCCGAGATGGGACAGGGGGCGAATGAGCAGTTCTTC.

The rearrangement uses TRBV19 and TRBJ2-7, with 12 bases identical to TRBD2. The CDR3 has 17 residues. The germline V gene has CDR1 LNHDA and CDR2 SQIVND (reference sequence). J was trimmed by 4 bases and V by 4 bases; bases with no gene match: 11. For the CDR3, the DNA is TGTGCCAGTAGTACGGGGCGACTAGCGGGAGTAAGGTACGAGCAGTACTTC. Protein: CASSTGRLAGVRYEQYF.

The chain couples TRBV9 to TRBJ2-2; perhaps TRBD2 as D (6 bases). The V end was cut by 3 bases, the J end by 4 bases, with 16 bases between. The CDR3 sequence is 16 residues long. The germline V gene has CDR1 SGDLS and CDR2 YYNGEE. DNA for the CDR3: TGTGCCAGCAGCGCTCGAGACTTGGGGGGCACCGGGGAGCTGTTTTTT. Amino acid sequence: CASSARDLGGTGELFF.

CDR3 region: CASSQDGRGRNTEAFF. In nucleotides, the CDR3 is TGTGCCAGCAGCCAAGATGGGAGGGGCCGAAACACTGAAGCTTTCTTT. This sequence joins TRBV4-2 and TRBJ1-1, with D possibly being TRBD1 (5 bases). Germline CDR1 reads LGHNA; CDR2 reads YNFKEQ. This CDR3 region has 16 residues. With 0 bases removed from V and 2 bases from J, the gap between germline ends came to 13 bases.

The V gene is TRBV4-1, the J gene TRBJ1-1; weak D call: TRBD1 (5 bases). V dropped 0 bases and J dropped 5 bases, with 10 bases sitting between them. Germline CDR1 and CDR2: MGHRA and YSYEKL. The CDR3 runs 14 residues. DNA of the CDR3: TGCGCCAGCAGCCAAGACGAGGGGAGGACTGAAGCTTTCTTT. Translation gives CASSQDEGRTEAFF.

The V and J genes are TRBV21-1 and TRBJ1-5. TRBV21-1 is a recognized pseudogene. CDR3 length: 15 residues. The CDR3 is CASSPHGCGNQPQHF. The CDR3 DNA reads TGTGCCAGCAGCCCACACGGATGTGGCAATCAGCCCCAGCATTTT.

On this clone itself: Different DNA sequences within this sample yield the same CDR3. V usage is TRBV11-2 and J usage is TRBJ1-1, with D uncertain. V lost 1 base and J 1 base, leaving 4 bases between the germline ends. CDR1 is SGHAT and CDR2 is FQNNGV in the germline V gene. The CDR3 is 13 amino acids. The CDR3 DNA sequence: TGTGCCAGCAGCTTAGTAGGGAACACTGAAGCTTTCTTT. Translated: CASSLVGNTEAFF.

This sequence joins TRBV14 and TRBJ1-4, with 9 bases aligning to TRBD1. The CDR3 consists of 15 residues. Germline V gene sequence: CDR1 SGHDN, CDR2 FVKESK. V gave up 5 bases and J gave up 8 bases; unmatched junction bases: 9. This CDR3 is CASSVPGQGKEKLFF. The CDR3 DNA sequence: TGTGCCAGCAGCGTTCCGGGACAGGGAAAAGAAAAACTGTTTTTT.

The V call is TRBV10-3, the J call TRBJ2-3; tentatively, D is TRBD1 (5 bases). This CDR3 is built from 16 residues. CDR1 ENHRY and CDR2 SYGVKD come from the germline V gene. The germline V and J ends were trimmed by 5 bases and 2 bases, with 17 bases remaining between them. The CDR3 DNA follows: TGTGCCATCAGTATCGCGGCAGGGATGAACACAGATACGCAGTATTTT. Translation: CAISIAAGMNTDTQYF.

The J gene is TRBJ1-3, the V gene TRBV27, with 7 bases aligning to TRBD1. The CDR3 totals 15 residues. In germline, CDR1 is MNHEY, CDR2 SMNVEV (reference sequence). The V segment lost 5 bases and the J segment 4 bases; nucleotides outside the gene matches: 8. CDR3 in amino acids: CASSADRVNGNTIYF. The CDR3 DNA is TGTGCCAGCAGTGCCGACAGGGTAAACGGAAACACCATATATTTT.

The V call is TRBV5-4, the J call TRBJ2-1; D is perhaps TRBD2 (6 bases). This CDR3 is 16 amino acids long. Looked up from germline, CDR1 is SGHNT and CDR2 is YYREEE (reference sequence). Trimming removed 3 bases at V and 3 bases at J, with 16 bases between. In DNA, the CDR3 is TGTGCCAGCAGCTGGACGGGCGGGACGAACTACAATGAGCAGTTCTTC. Amino acids: CASSWTGGTNYNEQFF. Complete variable domain (other parts from reference TRBV5-4 and TRBJ2-1): ETGVTQSPTHLIKTRGQQVTLRCSSQSGHNTVSWYQQALGQGPQFIFQYYREEENGRGNFPPRFSGLQFPNYSSELNVNALELDDSALYLCASSWTGGTNYNEQFFGPGTRLTVL.

The rearrangement links TRBV7-2 to TRBJ1-5; D perhaps matches TRBD1 (5 bases). The CDR3 sequence is 14 residues long. The germline V gene encodes CDR1 SGHTA and CDR2 FQGNSA. Trimming left V 3 bases short and J 4 bases short, with 10 bases between. The CDR3 nucleotides are TGTGCCAGCAGCTTGGGGACGGCTAATCAGCCCCAGCATTTT. Its translation: CASSLGTANQPQHF.

The V and J genes are TRBV18 and TRBJ2-3; 13 bases align to TRBD2. The CDR3 contains 16 residues. V lost 5 bases, J lost 2 bases, and 4 bases stayed unmatched. The V gene's germline CDR1 is KGHSH and CDR2 LQKENI. CDR3 region: CASSLGLAGFTDTQYF. CDR3 nucleotides: TGTGCCAGCTCATTGGGACTAGCGGGGTTCACAGATACGCAGTATTTT.

The rearrangement joins TRBV14 to TRBJ2-2, with D possibly matching TRBD1 (5 bases). This CDR3 comprises 16 residues. Germline assignment: CDR1 SGHDN and CDR2 FVKESK. V was trimmed by 4 bases and J by 0 bases, leaving 12 bases between them. The CDR3 bases are TGTGCCAGCAGCCCACCTGGCAGGGCGAACACCGGGGAGCTGTTTTTT. Translation gives CASSPPGRANTGELFF.

The V and J genes are TRBV18 and TRBJ1-1; D is unresolved. The CDR3 consists of 15 residues. Deletions cut 0 bases from V and 1 base from J, with 9 bases between. The V gene's germline CDR1 is KGHSH and CDR2 LQKENI. The CDR3 DNA reads TGTGCCAGCTCACCACCGATGGTACAGAACACTGAAGCTTTCTTT. Encoded protein: CASSPPMVQNTEAFF. Drawing the rest from reference TRBV18 and TRBJ1-1, the complete variable domain is NAGVMQNPRHLVRRRGQEARLRCSPMKGHSHVYWYRQLPEEGLKFMVYLQKENIIDESGMPKERFSAEFPKEGPSILRIQQVVRGDSAAYFCASSPPMVQNTEAFFGQGTRLTVV.

This chain connects TRBV5-5 to TRBJ1-1, with D tentatively TRBD1 (5 bases). Trimming stripped 0 bases from V and 0 bases from J, with 6 bases between. This CDR3 has 14 amino acids. Germline values: CDR1 SGHKS, CDR2 YYEKEE (reference sequence). CDR3 sequence reads: CASSLVGVNTEAFF. The CDR3 DNA reads as TGTGCCAGCAGCTTGGTGGGGGTGAACACTGAAGCTTTCTTT.

In its sample, this clone was seen once. This chain links TRBV4-3 with TRBJ2-2, with D possibly matching TRBD2 (5 bases). This CDR3 comprises 13 residues. Deletions cut 4 bases from V and 5 bases from J, with 8 bases between. CDR1 is LGHNA and CDR2 is YSLEER in the germline V gene. The chain's CDR3 is CASSLGGTGELFF. In nucleotides, the CDR3 is TGCGCCAGCAGCCTCGGAGGAACCGGGGAGCTGTTTTTT.

V gene TRBV30 combines with J gene TRBJ1-2; 9 nucleotides match TRBD1. Germline V gene sequence: CDR1 GTSNPN, CDR2 SVGIG (reference sequence). The CDR3 has 15 residues. Germline trimming cut 2 bases from V and 4 bases from J; bases unmatched to any gene: 8. The CDR3 region is CAWSPTGGSVYGYTF. The CDR3 bases are TGTGCCTGGAGTCCTACAGGGGGCAGTGTCTATGGCTACACCTTC.

This clone appeared a few times. J is TRBJ1-1 and V is TRBV2; no clear D gene. This CDR3 is built from 10 residues. Trimming took off 6 bases at V and 1 base at J, with 0 bases between the two ends. Per the germline V gene, CDR1 is SNHLY and CDR2 is FYNNEI. CDR3 bases: TGTGCCAGCAGGAACACTGAAGCTTTCTTT. Protein: CASRNTEAFF.

The chain uses TRBV5-1 and TRBJ2-7; 8 nucleotides align to TRBD2. The germline V gene encodes CDR1 SGHRS and CDR2 YFSETQ. CDR3 length: 16 residues. V dropped 2 bases and J dropped 6; count of bases not matched to a gene: 13. For the CDR3, the DNA is TGCGCCAGCAGCTTCGAGACCTCCGGGACTAGAGGCGAGCAGTACTTC. Amino acids: CASSFETSGTRGEQYF.

V is TRBV18 and J is TRBJ2-5; D tentatively fits TRBD1 or TRBD2 (5 bases each). V was clipped by 7 bases and J by 5 bases, with 8 bases between them. CDR1 and CDR2 (germline): KGHSH, LQKENI. There are 11 residues in the CDR3. This CDR3 is CASLEGETQYF. The CDR3 region has the DNA TGTGCCAGCTTAGAGGGGGAGACCCAGTACTTC. The variable domain in full, completed from reference TRBV18 and TRBJ2-5, reads NAGVMQNPRHLVRRRGQEARLRCSPMKGHSHVYWYRQLPEEGLKFMVYLQKENIIDESGMPKERFSAEFPKEGPSILRIQQVVRGDSAAYFCASLEGETQYFGPGTRLLVL.

The chain combines TRBV27 with TRBJ1-2; D ambiguous. The V and J ends lost 6 bases and 7 bases respectively, with 15 bases between them. Germline lookup yields CDR1 MNHEY and CDR2 SMNVEV (reference sequence). This CDR3 contains 13 residues. Here the CDR3 reads CASRRTLYVGYTF. In DNA, the CDR3 is TGTGCCAGCAGACGTACGCTCTACGTTGGCTACACCTTC.

This clone was seen only once. This chain uses TRBV6-1 with TRBJ1-4; 7 bases are shared with TRBD1. The germline CDR1 and CDR2 sequences are MNHNS and SASEGT. Germline trimming cut 7 bases from V and 5 bases from J; bases unmatched to any gene: 1. This CDR3 has 12 residues. In nucleotides, the CDR3 is TGTGCCAGCAAACAGGGGAATGAAAAACTGTTTTTT. This gives the protein CASKQGNEKLFF.

This clone was counted a few times. The chain has TRBV12-3 or TRBV12-4 and TRBJ1-6, with 9 positions matching TRBD1. CDR3 length: 13 residues. Germline trimming cut 5 bases from V and 10 bases from J; bases unmatched to any gene: 3. CDR3 bases: TGTGCCAGCAGTCGGGACAGGGACTCACCCCTCCACTTT. Residues: CASSRDRDSPLHF.

The chain carries TRBV5-6 and TRBJ2-7; possible D gene TRBD1, 5 bases. Trimming removed 4 bases at V and 0 bases at J, with 11 bases between. The CDR3 covers 14 residues. Germline V lookup: CDR1 SGHDT, CDR2 YYEEEE. Here the CDR3 DNA reads TGTGCCAGCAGCCTGGACATCACCTCCTACGAGCAGTACTTC. As protein: CASSLDITSYEQYF.

The chain uses TRBV27 and TRBJ1-4, with D tentatively TRBD1 (6 bases). V was clipped by 5 bases and J by 6 bases, with 16 bases between them. The CDR3 loop spans 15 amino acids. Germline V gene data show CDR1 as MNHEY and CDR2 as SMNVEV (reference sequence). The CDR3 sequence: CASSPPGAGHEKLFF. Here the CDR3 DNA reads TGTGCCAGCAGTCCGCCGGGGGCTGGGCATGAAAAACTGTTTTTT.

The chain couples TRBV5-1 to TRBJ2-4, with 9 bases identical to TRBD1. The CDR3 has 16 amino acids. Trimming removed 10 bases from V and 0 bases from J; junction bases left unmatched: 11. From germline, CDR1 is SGHRS and CDR2 YFSETQ. The CDR3 nucleotides read TGCGCCTCCGCACGGGACAGGGCTCTAGCCAAAAACATTCAGTACTTC. Translation: CASARDRALAKNIQYF.

This clone has only a few counts. The chain has TRBV29-1 and TRBJ2-7; D unclear. Trimming pared 5 bases from V and 7 bases from J, leaving 18 bases between. The CDR3 spans 13 residues. Per germline, CDR1 SQVTM and CDR2 ANQGSEA. The CDR3 here is CSVLTLPIREQYF. CDR3 DNA sequence: TGCAGCGTTCTTACCCTTCCTATACGAGAGCAGTACTTC.

The genes are TRBV27 and TRBJ1-6; D gene ambiguous. The CDR3 has 17 amino acids. CDR1 is MNHEY, CDR2 SMNVEV, per germline (reference sequence). With 3 bases removed from V and 0 bases from J, the gap between germline ends came to 12 bases. CDR3 sequence: CASSFNPSSSYNSPLHF. Here the CDR3 DNA reads TGTGCCAGCAGTTTTAATCCCTCTAGCTCCTATAATTCACCCCTCCACTTT.

The chain combines TRBV27 with TRBJ1-1, with 9 bases identical to TRBD1. This CDR3 region has 17 residues. Germline V gene data show CDR1 as MNHEY and CDR2 as SMNVEV (reference sequence). J was trimmed by 0 bases and V by 7 bases; bases with no gene match: 12. CDR3 nucleotides: TGTGCCAGCACCGGATTTAGGACAGGGGCCATGAACACTGAAGCTTTCTTT. Translating gives CASTGFRTGAMNTEAFF.